This section outlines one T cell receptor (beta chain) sequence together with its context. Antigen unknown. Other nucleotide sequences from this sample produce the same CDR3. Germline V gene sequence: CDR1 MGHRA, CDR2 YSYEKL. V was clipped by 4 bases and J by 3 bases, with 10 bases between them. The CDR3 loop spans 13 amino acids. This record belongs to a study of siplizumab effects on memory and regulatory T cells. The assay was immunoSEQ multiplex PCR, and TCRdb's table has in-frame clones only and misses some. The sample shows fewer than 80,000 clones, 93% of them seen only once. General study points: Memory cells seemed less diverse than naive T cells, which also seemed major contributors to the alloresponse.

The chain combines TRBV4-1 with TRBJ2-7; D is perhaps TRBD1 or TRBD2 (5 bases each). The sequence was collected from a human donor in good health. The sequenced sample was CD8+ T cells sorted from blood. Written as DNA, the CDR3 is TGCGCCAGCAGCCCCCGGGGCGGCTACGAGCAGTACTTC. Protein: CASSPRGGYEQYF.